This TCR beta chain stems from a study of T-cell reconstitution after alpha-beta-depleted transplantation in children. Per germline, CDR1 MDHEN and CDR2 SYDVKM. CDR3 size: 16 residues. V trimming: 6 bases; J trimming: 1 base; junction bases outside the gene matches: 7. Unique molecular identifiers featured in how the TCRbeta library was prepared. TCRdb itself ran the PCR reads through MiXCR, one entry per CDR3 protein. The table includes around 100,000 distinct CDR3 sequences, 10% detected once. This clonotype turned up a few times. This receptor was taken from a boy aged 2-15 years with acute lymphoblastic leukemia, due to receive a stem cell transplant. The rearrangement uses TRBV28 and TRBJ2-3; 10 nucleotides agree with TRBD2. The sample in question was PBMCs, obtained before TCRalphabeta/CD19-depleted stem cell transplant. The CDR3 bases are TGTGCCAGCAGCCGCGCAGGACTAGCGGGCACAGATACGCAGTATTTT. Its protein is CASSRAGLAGTDTQYF.